The TCR beta chain described here comes from a study of neoadjuvant anti-PD-1 for oral cavity cancer. Study at large: Before surgery, most patients got three to four biweekly 3 mg/kg nivolumab doses. Study observations and caveats: Pretreatment Treg/Th17 ratio correlated inversely with post-treatment tumor clonality. PBMC Gini-index clonality exceeded responders' in non-responders post-nivolumab.

Comment on this clone: Antigen specificity is unknown.

Germline V CDR1 and CDR2: MNHNS, SASEGT. Trimming stripped 4 bases from V and 8 bases from J, with 24 bases between. The CDR3 runs to 18 residues. Noted time point: after neoadjuvant nivolumab, at surgical resection. This table comes from immunoSEQ multiplex PCR, and its TCRdb copy is limited to in-frame clones, with some not included. Of more than 13,000 clones listed, about 81% were seen once; the top ten hold more than 2%. The source is a person aged 35-79 years with oral cavity squamous cell carcinoma. J is TRBJ1-6 and V is TRBV6-1; D is uncertain. Sequenced material: PBMCs, taken after nivolumab (anti-PD-1) treatment. The CDR3 DNA sequence: TGTGCCAGCAGTGGAGAAGGCAAATTGGGGTGGGTTGATTCACCCCTCCACTTT. Its protein is CASSGEGKLGWVDSPLHF.